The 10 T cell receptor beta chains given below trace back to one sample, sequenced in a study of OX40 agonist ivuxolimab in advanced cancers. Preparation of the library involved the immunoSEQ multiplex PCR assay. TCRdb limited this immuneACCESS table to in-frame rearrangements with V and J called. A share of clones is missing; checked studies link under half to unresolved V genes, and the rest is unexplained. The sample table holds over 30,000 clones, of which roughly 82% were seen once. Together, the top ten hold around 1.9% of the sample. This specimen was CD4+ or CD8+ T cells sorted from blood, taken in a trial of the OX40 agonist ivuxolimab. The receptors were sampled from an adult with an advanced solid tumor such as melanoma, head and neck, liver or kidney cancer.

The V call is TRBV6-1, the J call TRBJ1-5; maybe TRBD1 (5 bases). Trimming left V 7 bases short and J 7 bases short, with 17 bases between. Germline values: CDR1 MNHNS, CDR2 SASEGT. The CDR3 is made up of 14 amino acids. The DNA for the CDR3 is TGTGCCAGCAAGGACGCGGGGGGAGGACAGCCCCAGCATTTT. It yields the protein CASKDAGGGQPQHF.

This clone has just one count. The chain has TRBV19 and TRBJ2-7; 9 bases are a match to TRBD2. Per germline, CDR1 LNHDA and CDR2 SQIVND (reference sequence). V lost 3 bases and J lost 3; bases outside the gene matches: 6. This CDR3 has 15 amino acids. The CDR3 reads CASSITLAGFYEQYF. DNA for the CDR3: TGTGCCAGTAGTATCACACTAGCGGGTTTCTACGAGCAGTACTTC.

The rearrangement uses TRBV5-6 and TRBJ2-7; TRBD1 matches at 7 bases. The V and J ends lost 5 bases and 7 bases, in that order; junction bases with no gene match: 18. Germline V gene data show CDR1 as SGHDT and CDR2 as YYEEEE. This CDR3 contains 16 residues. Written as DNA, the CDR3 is TGTGCCAGCAGTTTTCGAACGACAGGGTATGCTCTGGAGCAGTACTTC. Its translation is CASSFRTTGYALEQYF.

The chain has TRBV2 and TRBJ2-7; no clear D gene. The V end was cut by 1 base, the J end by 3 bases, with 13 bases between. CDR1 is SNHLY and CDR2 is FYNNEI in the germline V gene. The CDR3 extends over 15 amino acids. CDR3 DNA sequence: TGTGCCAGCAGTGAAGTCCTCCCCCTAGGCTACGAGCAGTACTTC. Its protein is CASSEVLPLGYEQYF. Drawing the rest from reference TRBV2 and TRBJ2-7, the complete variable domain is EPEVTQTPSHQVTQMGQEVILRCVPISNHLYFYWYRQILGQKVEFLVSFYNNEISEKSEIFDDQFSVERPDGSNFTLKIRSTKLEDSAMYFCASSEVLPLGYEQYFGPGTRLTVT.

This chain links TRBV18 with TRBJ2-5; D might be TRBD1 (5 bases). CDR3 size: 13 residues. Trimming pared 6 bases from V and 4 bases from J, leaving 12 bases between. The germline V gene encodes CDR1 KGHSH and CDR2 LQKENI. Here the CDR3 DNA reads TGTGCCAGCTCTCGGACATGGAGAGAGACCCAGTACTTC. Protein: CASSRTWRETQYF. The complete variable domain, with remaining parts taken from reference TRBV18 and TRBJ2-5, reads NAGVMQNPRHLVRRRGQEARLRCSPMKGHSHVYWYRQLPEEGLKFMVYLQKENIIDESGMPKERFSAEFPKEGPSILRIQQVVRGDSAAYFCASSRTWRETQYFGPGTRLLVL.

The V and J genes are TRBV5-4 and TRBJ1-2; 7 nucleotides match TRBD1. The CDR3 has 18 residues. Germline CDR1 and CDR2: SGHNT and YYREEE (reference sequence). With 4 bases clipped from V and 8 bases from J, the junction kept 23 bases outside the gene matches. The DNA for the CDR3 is TGTGCCAGCAGCGCCGATTTACAGGGGTCCCCCTCTAGTCGGGGCTACACCTTC. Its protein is CASSADLQGSPSSRGYTF.

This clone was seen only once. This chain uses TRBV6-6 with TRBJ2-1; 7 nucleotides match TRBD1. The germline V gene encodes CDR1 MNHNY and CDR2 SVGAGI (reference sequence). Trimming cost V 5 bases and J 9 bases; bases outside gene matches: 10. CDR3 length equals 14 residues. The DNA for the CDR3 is TGTGCCAGCAGTCGACGACAGGGCGAGGCTGAGCAGTTCTTC. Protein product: CASSRRQGEAEQFF.

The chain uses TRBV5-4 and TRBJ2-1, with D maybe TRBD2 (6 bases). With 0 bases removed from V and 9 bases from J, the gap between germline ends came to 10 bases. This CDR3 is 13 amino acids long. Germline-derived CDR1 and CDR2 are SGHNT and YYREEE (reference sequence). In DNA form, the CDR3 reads TGTGCCAGCAGCTTGGGACTAGTGTCTGAGCAGTTCTTC. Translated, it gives CASSLGLVSEQFF.

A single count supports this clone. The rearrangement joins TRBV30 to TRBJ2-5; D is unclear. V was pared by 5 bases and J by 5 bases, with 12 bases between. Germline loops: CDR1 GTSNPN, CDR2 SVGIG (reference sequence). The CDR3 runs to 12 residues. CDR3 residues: CAWDLQSETQYF. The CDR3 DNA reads TGTGCCTGGGATCTCCAAAGCGAGACCCAGTACTTC.

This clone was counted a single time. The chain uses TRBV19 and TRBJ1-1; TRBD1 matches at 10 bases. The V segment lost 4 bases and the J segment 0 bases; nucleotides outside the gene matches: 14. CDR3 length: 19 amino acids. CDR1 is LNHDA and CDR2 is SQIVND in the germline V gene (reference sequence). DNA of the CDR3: TGTGCCAGTAGTACAGCACCGGGACAGGGGCAATGGTTGAACACTGAAGCTTTCTTT. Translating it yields CASSTAPGQGQWLNTEAFF.